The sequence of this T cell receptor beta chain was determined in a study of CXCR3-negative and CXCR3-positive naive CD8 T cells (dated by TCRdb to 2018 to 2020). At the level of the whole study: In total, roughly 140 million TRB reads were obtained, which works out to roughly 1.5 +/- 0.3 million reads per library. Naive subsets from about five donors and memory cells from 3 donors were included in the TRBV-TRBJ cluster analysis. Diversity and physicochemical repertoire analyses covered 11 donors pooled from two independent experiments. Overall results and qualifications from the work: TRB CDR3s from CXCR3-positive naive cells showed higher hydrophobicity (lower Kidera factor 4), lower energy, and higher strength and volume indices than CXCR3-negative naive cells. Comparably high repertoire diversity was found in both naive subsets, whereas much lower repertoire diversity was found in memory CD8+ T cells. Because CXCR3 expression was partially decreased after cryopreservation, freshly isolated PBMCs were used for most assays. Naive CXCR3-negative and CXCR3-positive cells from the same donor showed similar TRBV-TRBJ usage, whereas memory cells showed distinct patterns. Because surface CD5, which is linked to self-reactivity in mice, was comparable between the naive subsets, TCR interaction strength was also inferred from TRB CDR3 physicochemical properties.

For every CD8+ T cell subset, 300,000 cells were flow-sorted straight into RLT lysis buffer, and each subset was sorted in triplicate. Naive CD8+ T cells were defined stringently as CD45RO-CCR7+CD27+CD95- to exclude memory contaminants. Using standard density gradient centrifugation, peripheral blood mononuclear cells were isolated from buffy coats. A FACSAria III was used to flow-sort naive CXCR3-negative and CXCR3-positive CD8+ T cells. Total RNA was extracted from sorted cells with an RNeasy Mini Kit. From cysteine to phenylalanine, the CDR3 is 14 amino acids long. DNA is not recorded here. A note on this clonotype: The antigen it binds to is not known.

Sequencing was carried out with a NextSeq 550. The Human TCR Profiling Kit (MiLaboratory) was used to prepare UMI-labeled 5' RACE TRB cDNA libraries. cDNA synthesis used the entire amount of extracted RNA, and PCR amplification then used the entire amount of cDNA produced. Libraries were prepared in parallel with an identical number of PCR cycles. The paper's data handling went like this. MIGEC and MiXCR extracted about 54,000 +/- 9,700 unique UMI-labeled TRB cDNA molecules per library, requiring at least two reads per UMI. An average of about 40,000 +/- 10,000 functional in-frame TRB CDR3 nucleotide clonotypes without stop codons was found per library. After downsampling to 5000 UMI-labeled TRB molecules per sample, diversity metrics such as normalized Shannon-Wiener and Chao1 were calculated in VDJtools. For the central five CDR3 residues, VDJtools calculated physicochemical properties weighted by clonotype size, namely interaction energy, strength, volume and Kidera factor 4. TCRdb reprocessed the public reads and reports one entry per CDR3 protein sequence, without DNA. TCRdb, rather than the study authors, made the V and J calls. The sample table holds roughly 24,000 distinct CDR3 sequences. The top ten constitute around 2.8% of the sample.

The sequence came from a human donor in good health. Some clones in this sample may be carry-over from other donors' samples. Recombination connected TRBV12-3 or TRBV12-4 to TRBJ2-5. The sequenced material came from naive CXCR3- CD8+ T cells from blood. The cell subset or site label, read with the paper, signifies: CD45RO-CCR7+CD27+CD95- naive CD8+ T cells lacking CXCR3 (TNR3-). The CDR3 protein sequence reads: CASSLVRAQETQYF.